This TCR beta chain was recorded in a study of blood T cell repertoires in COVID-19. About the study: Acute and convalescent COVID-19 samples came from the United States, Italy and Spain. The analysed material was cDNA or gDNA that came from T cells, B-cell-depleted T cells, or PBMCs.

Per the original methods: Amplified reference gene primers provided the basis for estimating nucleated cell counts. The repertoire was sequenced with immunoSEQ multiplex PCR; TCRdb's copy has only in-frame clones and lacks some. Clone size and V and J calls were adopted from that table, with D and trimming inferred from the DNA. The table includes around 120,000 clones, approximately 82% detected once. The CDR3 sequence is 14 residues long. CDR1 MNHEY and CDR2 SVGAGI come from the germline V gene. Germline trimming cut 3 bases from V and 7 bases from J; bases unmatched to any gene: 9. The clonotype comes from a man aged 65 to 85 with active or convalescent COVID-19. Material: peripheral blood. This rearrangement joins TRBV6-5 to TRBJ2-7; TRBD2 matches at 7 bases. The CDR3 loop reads CASSYSAGVGEQYF. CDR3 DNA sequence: TGTGCCAGCAGTTATAGTGCGGGAGTAGGTGAGCAGTACTTC.